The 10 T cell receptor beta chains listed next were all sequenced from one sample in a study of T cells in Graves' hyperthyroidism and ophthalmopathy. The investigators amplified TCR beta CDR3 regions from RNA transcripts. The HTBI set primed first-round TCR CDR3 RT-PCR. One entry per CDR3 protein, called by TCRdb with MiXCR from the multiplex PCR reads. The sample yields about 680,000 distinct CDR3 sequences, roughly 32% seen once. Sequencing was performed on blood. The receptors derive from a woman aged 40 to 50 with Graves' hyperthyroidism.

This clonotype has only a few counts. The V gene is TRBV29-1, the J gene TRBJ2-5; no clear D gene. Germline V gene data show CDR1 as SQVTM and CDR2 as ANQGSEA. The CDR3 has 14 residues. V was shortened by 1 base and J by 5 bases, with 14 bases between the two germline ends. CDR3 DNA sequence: TGCAGCGTTGAAGTAGGGCAGGTCGGGGAGACCCAGTACTTC. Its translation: CSVEVGQVGETQYF. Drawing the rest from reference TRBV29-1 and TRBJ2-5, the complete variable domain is SAVISQKPSRDICQRGTSLTIQCQVDSQVTMMFWYRQQPGQSLTLIATANQGSEATYESGFVIDKFPISRPNLTFSTLTVSNMSPEDSSIYLCSVEVGQVGETQYFGPGTRLLVL.

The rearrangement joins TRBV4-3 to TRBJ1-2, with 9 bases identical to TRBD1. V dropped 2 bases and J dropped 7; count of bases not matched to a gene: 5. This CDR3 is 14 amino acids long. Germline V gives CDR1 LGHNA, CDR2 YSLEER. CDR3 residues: CASSQTGGNGGYTF. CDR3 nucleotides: TGCGCCAGCAGCCAAACAGGGGGCAATGGTGGCTACACCTTC.

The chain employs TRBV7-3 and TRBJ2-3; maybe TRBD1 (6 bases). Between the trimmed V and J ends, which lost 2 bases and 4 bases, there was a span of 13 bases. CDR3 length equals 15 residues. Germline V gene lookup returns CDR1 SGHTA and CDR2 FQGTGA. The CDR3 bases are TGTGCCAGCAGCTTACAGGGGACATGGTCAGATACGCAGTATTTT. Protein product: CASSLQGTWSDTQYF.

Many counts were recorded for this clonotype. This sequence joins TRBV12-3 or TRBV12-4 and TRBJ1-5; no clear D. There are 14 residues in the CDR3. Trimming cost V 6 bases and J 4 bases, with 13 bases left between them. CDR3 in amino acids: CASRMTRRNQPQHF. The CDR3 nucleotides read TGTGCCAGCAGAATGACGCGAAGGAATCAGCCCCAGCATTTT.

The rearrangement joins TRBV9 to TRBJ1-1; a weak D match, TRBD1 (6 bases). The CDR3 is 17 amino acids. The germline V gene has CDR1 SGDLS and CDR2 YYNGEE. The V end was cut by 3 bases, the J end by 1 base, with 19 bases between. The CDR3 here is CASSAFRSRTENTEAFF. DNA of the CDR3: TGTGCCAGCAGCGCGTTCCGGAGTAGGACAGAGAACACTGAAGCTTTCTTT.

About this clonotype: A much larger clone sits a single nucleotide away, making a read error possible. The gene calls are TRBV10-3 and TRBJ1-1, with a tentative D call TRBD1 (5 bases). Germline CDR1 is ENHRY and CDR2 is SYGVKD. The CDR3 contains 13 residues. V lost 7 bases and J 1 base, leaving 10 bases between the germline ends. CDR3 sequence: CAIMGPPNTEAFF. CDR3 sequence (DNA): TGTGCCATCATGGGGCCTCCGAACACTGAAGCTTTCTTT.

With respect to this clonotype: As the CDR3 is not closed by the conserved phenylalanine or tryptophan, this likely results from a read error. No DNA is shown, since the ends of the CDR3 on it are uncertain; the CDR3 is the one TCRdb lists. CDR3 sequence reads: CASSPRGT. The chain uses TRBV7-9 and TRBJ2-7; the DNA was not compared with TRBD1, the D call given in the table. Looked up from germline, CDR1 is SEHNR and CDR2 is FQNEAQ (reference sequence). The length of the CDR3 is 8 amino acids, counting both ends.

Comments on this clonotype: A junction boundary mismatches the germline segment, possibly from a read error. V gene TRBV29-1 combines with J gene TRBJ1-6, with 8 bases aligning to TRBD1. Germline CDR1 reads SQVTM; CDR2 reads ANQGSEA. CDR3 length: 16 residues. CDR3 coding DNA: TGTGCCAGCAGCCCCAGCGGGACAGGAGTTAATTCACCCCTCCACTTT. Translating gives CASSPSGTGVNSPLHF.

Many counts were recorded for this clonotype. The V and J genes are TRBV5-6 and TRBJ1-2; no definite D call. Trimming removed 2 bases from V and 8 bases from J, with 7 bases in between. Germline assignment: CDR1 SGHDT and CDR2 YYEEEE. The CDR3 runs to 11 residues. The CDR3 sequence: CASSFGEGYTF. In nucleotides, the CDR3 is TGTGCCAGCAGCTTTGGAGAGGGCTACACCTTC.

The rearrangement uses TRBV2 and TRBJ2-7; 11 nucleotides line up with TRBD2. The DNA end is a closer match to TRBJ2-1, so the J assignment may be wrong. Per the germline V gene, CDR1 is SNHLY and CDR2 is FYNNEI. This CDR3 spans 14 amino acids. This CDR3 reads CASSVLAGADEQFF. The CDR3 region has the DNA TGTGCCAGCAGTGTACTAGCGGGAGCCGATGAGCAGTTCTTC.